This is a list of T cell receptor beta chains from one sample in a study of CD8 T cells in ankylosing spondylitis. Via MiXCR, TCRdb re-called the 5' RACE reads, giving one row per CDR3 protein. The sample carries over 95,000 distinct CDR3 sequences, 7.5% to 9% recorded once. The sequenced sample was blood, either unsorted or a sorted T cell fraction (not recorded which). The receptors were sampled from a male donor with ankylosing spondylitis or in good health (not recorded which). CDR3s include the opening cysteine and the closing phenylalanine or tryptophan. The D gene is left open where the match is weak. Clone size, where shown, is once, few, many, or a class for clones that have expanded.

J gene,V gene,clone size,D gene,CDR3 DNA,CDR3 protein
TRBJ1-1,TRBV20-1,many,NA,TGCAGTGCTAGTACGGGACGGCACACTGAAGCTTTCTTT,CSASTGRHTEAFF
TRBJ2-7,TRBV5-1,many,NA,TGCGCCAGCAGCTTGATACCGGGACCAACAATTTACGAGCAGTACTTC,CASSLIPGPTIYEQYF
TRBJ1-1,TRBV2,few,NA,TGTGCCAGCAGTGAGTGGGGTGTATCGACTGAAGCTTTCTTT,CASSEWGVSTEAFF
TRBJ2-5,TRBV7-2,few,NA,TGTGCCAGCAGCTTCGGACGACTAGTGGAGACCCAGTACTTC,CASSFGRLVETQYF
TRBJ1-2,TRBV28,many,NA,TGTGCCAGCACCCCTAGCGGGATCAGGGGCTATGGCTACACCTTC,CASTPSGIRGYGYTF
TRBJ2-3,TRBV4-3,many,NA,TGCGCCAGCAGCCAGGCTATGTCCGGCGGGGCTACAGATACGCAGTATTTT,CASSQAMSGGATDTQYF
TRBJ2-5,TRBV7-6,many,NA,TGTGCCAGCAGCTCCCTTACACCCGGGATCGAGACCCAGTACTTC,CASSSLTPGIETQYF
TRBJ2-2,TRBV7-6,many,NA,TGTGCCAGCAGCCCACCTGGACAATACGCCGGGGAGCTGTTTTTT,CASSPPGQYAGELFF
TRBJ2-7,TRBV7-6,many,NA,TGTGCCAGCAGCACCCTCAGCGGTTCCTACGAGCAGTACTTC,CASSTLSGSYEQYF
TRBJ2-2,TRBV30,many,NA,TGTGCCTGGAGGAAGGGGGAGGACACCGGGGAGCTGTTTTTT,CAWRKGEDTGELFF
TRBJ2-2,TRBV6-1,many,TRBD2,TGTGCCAGCAGTCCCCATCAAGCGGGACGGACCGGGGAGCTGTTTTTT,CASSPHQAGRTGELFF
TRBJ2-5,TRBV4-2,few,NA,TGTACCAGCAGCCAAGGAAAGGACTACTTAGTAAAAAAAGAGACCCAGTACTTC,CTSSQGKDYLVKKETQYF
TRBJ2-2,TRBV3-1,many,NA,TGTGCCAGCAGCCATTGGGATCGGGCCGGGGAGCTGTTTTTT,CASSHWDRAGELFF
TRBJ1-4,TRBV7-9,few,NA,TGTGCCAGCAGCCGGACAGTTGGAGGAAATGAAAAACTGTTTTTT,CASSRTVGGNEKLFF
TRBJ2-3,TRBV7-2,NA,TRBD2,TGTGCCAGCAGCTTAGGCGGGGGGGCCACAGATACGCAGTATTTT,CASSLGGGATDTQYF
TRBJ2-1,TRBV5-1,NA,NA,TGCGCCAGCAGCTTGAAAGGGTACAATGAGCAGTTCTTC,CASSLKGYNEQFF
TRBJ2-4,TRBV4-3,NA,NA,TGCGCCAGCAGCCAAGATTTCCGTGGAGGGGCCAAAAACATTCAGTACTTC,CASSQDFRGGAKNIQYF